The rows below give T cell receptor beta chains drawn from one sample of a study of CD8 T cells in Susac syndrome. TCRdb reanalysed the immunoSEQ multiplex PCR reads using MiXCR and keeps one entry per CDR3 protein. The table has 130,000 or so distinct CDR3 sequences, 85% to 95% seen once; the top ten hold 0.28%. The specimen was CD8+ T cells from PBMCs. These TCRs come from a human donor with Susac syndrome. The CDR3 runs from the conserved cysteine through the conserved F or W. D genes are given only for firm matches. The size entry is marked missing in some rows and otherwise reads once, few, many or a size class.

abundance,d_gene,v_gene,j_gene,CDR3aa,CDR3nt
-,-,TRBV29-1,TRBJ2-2,CSATMDTTGELFF,TGCAGCGCAACGATGGACACTACCGGGGAGCTGTTTTTT
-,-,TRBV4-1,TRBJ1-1,CASSPPRNTEAFF,TGCGCCAGCAGCCCACCCAGGAACACTGAAGCTTTCTTT
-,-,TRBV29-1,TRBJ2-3,CSVEDAVDTDTQYF,TGCAGCGTTGAAGATGCCGTGGACACAGATACGCAGTATTTT
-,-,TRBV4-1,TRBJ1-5,CASSQAQDRQPQHF,TGCGCCAGCAGCCAAGCCCAGGATAGGCAGCCCCAGCATTTT
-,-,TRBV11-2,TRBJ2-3,CASSADPGMAQYF,TGTGCCAGCAGCGCCGACCCAGGGATGGCGCAGTATTTT
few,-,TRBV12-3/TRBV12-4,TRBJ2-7,CASSSQDSYEQYF,TGTGCCAGCAGTTCACAGGATTCCTACGAGCAGTACTTC
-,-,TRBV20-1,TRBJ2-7,CSARVDREQYF,TGCAGTGCTAGAGTCGACCGCGAGCAGTACTTC
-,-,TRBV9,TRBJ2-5,CASSLTEGLRETQYF,TGTGCCAGCAGCCTGACTGAGGGACTTCGGGAGACCCAGTACTTC
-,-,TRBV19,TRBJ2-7,CASSIARAVSYEQYF,TGTGCCAGTAGTATCGCTAGGGCAGTCTCCTACGAGCAGTACTTC
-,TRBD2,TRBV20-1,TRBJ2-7,CSATSGHFYEQYF,TGCAGTGCTACTAGCGGACACTTCTACGAGCAGTACTTC
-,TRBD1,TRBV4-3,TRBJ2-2,CASSQEGQGTGELFF,TGCGCCAGCAGCCAAGAGGGACAGGGAACCGGGGAGCTGTTTTTT
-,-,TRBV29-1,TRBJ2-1,CSSLTVEGSGNEQFF,TGCAGCTCCTTGACCGTCGAGGGGTCGGGCAATGAGCAGTTCTTC
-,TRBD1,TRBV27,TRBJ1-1,CASSLQGASEAFF,TGTGCCAGCAGTTTACAGGGGGCCTCTGAAGCTTTCTTT
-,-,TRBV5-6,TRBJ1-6,CASSFVDRTGSSSPLHF,TGTGCCAGCAGCTTCGTCGATCGAACAGGTTCGTCCTCACCCCTCCACTTT
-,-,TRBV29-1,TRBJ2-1,CSVEGNSLEQFF,TGCAGCGTTGAGGGAAACAGTCTGGAGCAGTTCTTC
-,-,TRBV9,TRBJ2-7,CASSVAAYEQYF,TGTGCCAGCAGCGTAGCAGCCTACGAGCAGTACTTC
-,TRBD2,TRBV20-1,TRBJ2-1,CSARLTGTSEGNNEQFF,TGCAGTGCTAGACTAACCGGGACTAGCGAGGGGAACAATGAGCAGTTCTTC
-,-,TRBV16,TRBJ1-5,CASSQYRHSNQPQHF,TGTGCCAGCAGCCAATACAGACATAGCAATCAGCCCCAGCATTTT
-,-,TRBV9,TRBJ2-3,CASSVDNTQYF,TGTGCCAGCAGCGTCGATAATACGCAGTATTTT
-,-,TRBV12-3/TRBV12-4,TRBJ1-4,CASSLRRGVEKLFF,TGTGCCAGCAGTTTGCGCCGGGGGGTAGAAAAACTGTTTTTT
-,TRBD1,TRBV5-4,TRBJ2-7,CASRGTAREQYF,TGTGCCAGCAGGGGGACAGCGAGGGAGCAGTACTTC
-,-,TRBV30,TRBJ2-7,CAWRPSKDPSYEQYF,TGTGCCTGGCGGCCTTCCAAGGACCCCTCCTACGAGCAGTACTTC
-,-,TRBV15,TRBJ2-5,CATSLGGGPGETQYF,TGTGCCACCAGCCTAGGGGGGGGGCCAGGGGAGACCCAGTACTTC
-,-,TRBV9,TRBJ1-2,CASSVAAGHYGYTF,TGTGCCAGCAGCGTAGCAGCAGGGCACTATGGCTACACCTTC
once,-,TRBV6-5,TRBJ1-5,CASSLSASQPQHF,TGTGCCAGCAGTTTGTCGGCGAGTCAGCCCCAGCATTTT
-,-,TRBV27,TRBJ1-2,CASSLTPVIGDYGYTF,TGTGCCAGCAGTTTAACGCCAGTCATCGGTGACTATGGCTACACCTTC
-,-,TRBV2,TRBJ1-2,CASSEAGTSYGYTF,TGTGCCAGCAGTGAAGCCGGCACCTCCTATGGCTACACCTTC
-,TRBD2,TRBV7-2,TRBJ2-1,CASSLGGGTYNEQFF,TGTGCCAGCAGCTTAGGCGGGGGGACCTACAATGAGCAGTTCTTC
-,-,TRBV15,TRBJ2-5,CATSSSIETQYF,TGTGCCACCAGCAGTTCGATAGAGACCCAGTACTTC
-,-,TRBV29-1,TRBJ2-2,CSVAGDSWGELFF,TGCAGCGTTGCGGGCGACAGCTGGGGGGAGCTGTTTTTT
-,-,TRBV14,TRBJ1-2,CASSPTDGGYGYTF,TGTGCCAGCAGCCCGACGGATGGGGGCTATGGCTACACCTTC
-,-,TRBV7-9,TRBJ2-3,CASSTNLLDTQYF,TGTGCCAGCAGCACAAACCTACTCGATACGCAGTATTTT
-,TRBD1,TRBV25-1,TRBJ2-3,CASSPGQASTDTQYF,TGTGCCAGCAGTCCGGGACAGGCGAGCACAGATACGCAGTATTTT
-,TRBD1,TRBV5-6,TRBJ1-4,CASSRAGEGAGKLFF,TGTGCCAGCAGTCGGGCCGGAGAGGGGGCCGGAAAACTGTTTTTT
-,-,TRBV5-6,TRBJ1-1,CASSLGTSEAFF,TGTGCCAGCAGCTTGGGAACATCTGAAGCTTTCTTT
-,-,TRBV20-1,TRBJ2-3,CSADRPQSGAVADTQYF,TGCAGTGCAGATCGACCCCAGTCGGGGGCGGTGGCAGATACGCAGTATTTT
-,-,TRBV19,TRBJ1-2,CASTPGDYGYTF,TGTGCCAGTACGCCCGGGGACTATGGCTACACCTTC
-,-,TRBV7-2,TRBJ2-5,CASSPNGGFQETQYF,TGTGCCAGCAGCCCAAATGGCGGGTTCCAAGAGACCCAGTACTTC
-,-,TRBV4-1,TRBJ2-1,CASSQDAGPAKQFF,TGCGCCAGCAGCCAAGATGCTGGCCCCGCGAAGCAGTTCTTC
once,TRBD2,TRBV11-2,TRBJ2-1,CASSSLAGAYNEQFF,TGTGCCAGCAGCTCCCTAGCGGGGGCCTACAATGAGCAGTTCTTC
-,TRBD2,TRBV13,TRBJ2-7,CASSSTSGGVYEQYF,TGTGCCAGCAGCTCAACTAGCGGGGGGGTCTACGAGCAGTACTTC
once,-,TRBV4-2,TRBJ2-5,CASSPLGVDQETQYF,TGTGCCAGCAGCCCACTAGGTGTAGACCAAGAGACCCAGTACTTC
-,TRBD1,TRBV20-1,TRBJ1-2,CSARGQGVYSYTF,TGCAGTGCTAGGGGGCAGGGGGTCTATAGCTACACCTTC